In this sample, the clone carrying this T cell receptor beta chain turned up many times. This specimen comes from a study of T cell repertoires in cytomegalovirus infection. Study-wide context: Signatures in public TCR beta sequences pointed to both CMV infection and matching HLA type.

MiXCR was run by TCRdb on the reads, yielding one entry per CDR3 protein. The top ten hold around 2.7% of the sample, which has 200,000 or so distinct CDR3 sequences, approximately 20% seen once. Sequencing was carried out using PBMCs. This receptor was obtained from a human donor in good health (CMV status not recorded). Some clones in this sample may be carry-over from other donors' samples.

CDR3 nucleotide sequence: TGTGCCAGCAGCTTAGGCGGACCATCGGAGACCCAGTACTTC. Translating it yields CASSLGGPSETQYF. This sequence joins TRBV7-2 and TRBJ2-5; no clear D gene. This CDR3 region has 14 residues. Germline CDR1 is SGHTA and CDR2 is FQGNSA. The V end was cut by 1 base, the J end by 5 bases, with 11 bases between.